This T cell receptor (beta chain) was found in a study of cytomegalovirus exposure and HLA in healthy donors. Study-wide background: As an earlier analysis found, 180 million or so T cells yielded about 120 million unique TCR beta sequences.

Germline V CDR1 and CDR2: MNHEY, SVGAGI. The V gene lost 4 bases and the J gene lost 1 base, with 13 bases spanning the gap. The CDR3 runs 15 residues. The PCR employed 60 Vbeta primers together with 13 Jbeta primers. TCRdb's copy holds only in-frame clones and misses some; the assay was immunoSEQ multiplex PCR. Of 150,000 to 200,000 clones listed, 60% to 85% are singletons. Concerning this clone itself: Its cognate antigen is unknown.

Whole-study results and caveats: Cytomegalovirus status was reportedly diagnosed by the classifier with high specificity and sensitivity. Reportedly, a later analysis found an Asian-associated ancestry cluster had fewer N-insertions than the roughly 700-donor mean. The authors listed some 150 TCR beta chains as cytomegalovirus-associated.

The sequence came from a male donor in good health and CMV-seropositive. The chain joins TRBV6-5 to TRBJ1-1; D perhaps matches TRBD1 (6 bases). Sequencing was performed on PBMCs. CDR3 DNA: TGTGCCAGCAGTTTTCAGGGGAGCCCGAACACTGAAGCTTTCTTT. Its protein is CASSFQGSPNTEAFF.